The 25 T cell receptor beta chains below were found in one sample sequenced in a study of identical twins. TCRdb itself ran the 5' RACE reads through MiXCR, one entry per CDR3 protein. Among around 1.7 million distinct CDR3 sequences listed, more than 30% were seen once. Sample: cord blood. The receptors stem from a newborn girl in good health.

This chain uses TRBV5-1 with TRBJ2-3, with D possibly TRBD2 on 5 matching bases. Trimming left V 4 bases short and J 2 bases short, with 23 bases between. This CDR3 comprises 18 residues. CDR1 SGHRS and CDR2 YFSETQ come from the germline V gene. Here the CDR3 DNA reads TGCGCCAGCAGCCACGCCGCTCGGACTCCACGGTCCACAGATACGCAGTATTTT. Its translation: CASSHAARTPRSTDTQYF.

This clonotype was recorded at least ten times. The CDR3 sequence: CSVRQTKNIQYF. CDR3 coding DNA: TGCAGCGTTCGACAGACCAAAAACATTCAGTACTTC. The chain carries TRBV29-1 and TRBJ2-4; D is perhaps TRBD1 (5 bases). CDR1 is SQVTM and CDR2 is ANQGSEA in the germline V gene. The CDR3 covers 12 residues. V shed 5 bases and J shed 2 bases, with 7 bases lying between them.

This clonotype was counted a few times. The chain couples TRBV4-2 to TRBJ2-2, with a tentative D call TRBD1 (6 bases). The CDR3 spans 13 residues. CDR1 and CDR2 (germline): LGHNA, YNFKEQ. Trimming stripped 3 bases from V and 8 bases from J, with 10 bases between. The chain's CDR3 is CASSQSGEGELFF. CDR3 coding DNA: TGTGCCAGCAGCCAGTCAGGGGAGGGGGAGCTGTTTTTT.

Only a few counts were recorded for this clonotype. The rearrangement joins TRBV21-1 to TRBJ2-7; the table's D call, TRBD2, was not checked against the DNA. TRBV21-1 is annotated as a pseudogene. The CDR3 runs 10 residues. The CDR3 sequence is CQGGDYEQYF. The CDR3 DNA is TGTCAAGGAGGGGACTACGAGCAGTACTTC.

This clonotype was counted at least ten times. Germline is not matched at one junction end, which may reflect a read error. V and J are TRBV12-3 or TRBV12-4 and TRBJ2-7, with D maybe TRBD1 (7 bases). The CDR3 length is 15 residues. The CDR3 region is CASSLRDRTSYEQYF. The CDR3 nucleotides are TGCGCCAGCAGCCTGCGGGACAGAACTTCCTACGAGCAGTACTTC.

This clonotype has just a few counts. CDR3 protein: CASSADVNGPIIYEQYF. CDR3 sequence (DNA): TGTGCCAGCAGCGCCGATGTGAACGGACCCATAATCTACGAGCAGTACTTC. The V gene is TRBV2, the J gene TRBJ2-7; D is unresolved. CDR3 length: 17 amino acids. Germline-derived CDR1 and CDR2 are SNHLY and FYNNEI. V lost 6 bases and J lost 3, with 24 bases in between. Supplemented by reference TRBV2 and TRBJ2-7, the full variable domain reads EPEVTQTPSHQVTQMGQEVILRCVPISNHLYFYWYRQILGQKVEFLVSFYNNEISEKSEIFDDQFSVERPDGSNFTLKIRSTKLEDSAMYFCASSADVNGPIIYEQYFGPGTRLTVT.

A few counts support this clonotype. The CDR3 reads CASSAETALRNTEAFF. In DNA form, the CDR3 reads TGTGCCAGCAGCGCCGAGACAGCTCTCCGGAACACTGAAGCTTTCTTT. The chain links TRBV9 to TRBJ1-1, with D perhaps matching TRBD1 (5 bases). Germline V lookup: CDR1 SGDLS, CDR2 YYNGEE. The CDR3 is 16 residues long. V lost 3 bases, J lost 1 base, and 16 bases lay in between.

This clonotype was counted only a few times. The J gene is TRBJ1-5, the V gene TRBV4-1, with 8 bases identical to TRBD1. CDR1 MGHRA and CDR2 YSYEKL come from the germline V gene. V shed 2 bases and J 7 bases; nucleotides not matched to a gene: 7. This CDR3 is built from 15 residues. CDR3 nucleotides: TGCGCCAGCAGCCAACAGGGGGCCTCGGGGCAGCCCCAGCATTTT. Amino acid sequence: CASSQQGASGQPQHF.

This clonotype was recorded a few times. The V call is TRBV10-3, the J call TRBJ1-1, with 10 bases matching TRBD1. CDR1 and CDR2 (germline): ENHRY, SYGVKD. The CDR3 is 16 residues long. V was clipped by 9 bases and J by 4 bases; unmatched bases: 14. The CDR3 loop reads CAMGSRPGQGSTEAFF. The CDR3 DNA follows: TGTGCCATGGGAAGTAGACCGGGACAGGGGAGCACTGAAGCTTTCTTT.

V gene TRBV6-5 combines with J gene TRBJ2-3, with 12 bases identical to TRBD2. J was trimmed by 0 bases and V by 2 bases; bases with no gene match: 15. This CDR3 is 21 amino acids long. In germline, CDR1 is MNHEY, CDR2 SVGAGI. Here the CDR3 reads CASSYPRLAGVHTSSTDTQYF. CDR3 bases: TGTGCCAGCAGTTACCCCCGACTAGCGGGAGTGCACACCTCTAGCACAGATACGCAGTATTTT.

This clonotype was counted ten times or more. The gene calls are TRBV5-1 and TRBJ2-7; D is perhaps TRBD1 (6 bases). The germline V and J ends were trimmed by 1 base and 0 bases, with 11 bases remaining between them. This CDR3 has 15 residues. Germline CDR1 SGHRS, CDR2 YFSETQ. The CDR3 spells CASSLFRDNSYEQYF. The CDR3 coding sequence is TGCGCCAGCAGCTTGTTCCGGGACAACTCCTACGAGCAGTACTTC.

In its sample, this clonotype was seen a few times. The V call is TRBV30, the J call TRBJ2-1; 10 positions agree with TRBD2. The CDR3 consists of 14 residues. CDR1 is GTSNPN and CDR2 is SVGIG in the germline V gene (reference sequence). The V and J ends lost 0 bases and 7 bases, in that order; junction bases with no gene match: 3. The CDR3: CAWSVSGGWNEQFF. CDR3 sequence (DNA): TGTGCCTGGAGTGTTAGCGGGGGGTGGAATGAGCAGTTCTTC. Filled out from reference TRBV30 and TRBJ2-1, the complete variable domain reads SQTIHQWPATLVQPVGSPLSLECTVEGTSNPNLYWYRQAAGRGLQLLFYSVGIGQISSEVPQNLSASRPQDRQFILSSKKLLLSDSGFYLCAWSVSGGWNEQFFGPGTRLTVL.

The genes are TRBV20-1 and TRBJ2-5, with 9 bases identical to TRBD2. Germline assignment: CDR1 DFQATT and CDR2 SNEGSKA (reference sequence). V was pared by 0 bases and J by 7 bases, with 6 bases of the junction left unmatched. The CDR3 is 14 residues long. This chain's CDR3 is CSARDLKREVTQYF. CDR3 bases: TGCAGTGCTAGAGACCTAAAGCGGGAGGTGACCCAGTACTTC.

This clonotype showed up just a few times. The chain joins TRBV12-3 or TRBV12-4 to TRBJ1-4, with D hard to call. The V end was cut by 1 base, the J end by 0 bases, with 9 bases between. The CDR3 covers 16 residues. The CDR3 region has the DNA TGTGCCAGCAGTTTAGGGGCAGGAGCAACTAATGAAAAACTGTTTTTT. This translates into CASSLGAGATNEKLFF.

This clonotype was seen only a few times. The chain has TRBV20-1 and TRBJ1-2, with D possibly TRBD1 on 5 matching bases. The CDR3 length is 15 residues. Germline CDR1 reads DFQATT; CDR2 reads SNEGSKA (reference sequence). Trimming left V 6 bases short and J 2 bases short, with 19 bases between. The CDR3 loop is CSAQKRGRRNYGYTF. CDR3 nucleotides: TGCAGTGCGCAAAAGCGGGGCAGACGAAACTATGGCTACACCTTC.

This clonotype was seen a handful of times. This chain links TRBV20-1 with TRBJ2-1; D perhaps matches TRBD2 (6 bases). Germline assignment: CDR1 DFQATT and CDR2 SNEGSKA (reference sequence). The CDR3 is made up of 13 amino acids. CDR3 DNA sequence: TGCAGGGCTCTAGCGACCTCCTACAATGAGCAGTTCTTC. Translation gives CRALATSYNEQFF.

This clonotype was seen more than once but under ten times. This chain links TRBV20-1 with TRBJ2-1, with TRBD2 as a possible D gene (5 bases). The CDR3 loop spans 16 amino acids. Trimming left V 6 bases short and J 1 base short, with 19 bases between. The germline gives CDR1 DFQATT, CDR2 SNEGSKA (reference sequence). CDR3 protein: CSAEDFLRASYNEQFF. DNA for the CDR3: TGCAGTGCCGAGGACTTTCTTCGAGCGTCCTACAATGAGCAGTTCTTC.

The chain recombines TRBV11-1 with TRBJ2-1; D gene uncertain. V was shortened by 5 bases and J by 10 bases, with 12 bases between the two germline ends. The CDR3 runs 12 residues. The germline V gene encodes CDR1 SGHAT and CDR2 FQDESV (reference sequence). In nucleotides, the CDR3 is TGTGCCAGCAGCCCGGACCGGTACGAGCAGTTCTTC. Protein product: CASSPDRYEQFF.

In the case of this clonotype: Sequence at one end of the junction differs from germline and may be a read error. This chain joins TRBV20-1 and TRBJ1-5, with D hard to call. Germline V CDR1 and CDR2: DFQATT, SNEGSKA (reference sequence). The CDR3 totals 14 residues. CDR3 coding DNA: TGCAGTGCTGGAGATAGAGGGATCAATCAGCCCCAGCATTTT. Protein product: CSAGDRGINQPQHF.

This sequence joins TRBV2 and TRBJ1-5; D call uncertain. The ends were cut back, 8 bases at V and 2 bases at J, with 16 bases in the middle. Germline loops: CDR1 SNHLY, CDR2 FYNNEI. This CDR3 region has 15 residues. CDR3 sequence reads: CASALQSGGNQPQHF. The CDR3 DNA is TGTGCCAGCGCCCTTCAGAGTGGAGGCAATCAGCCCCAGCATTTT.

This clonotype was seen only once. In DNA form, the CDR3 reads TGTGCCAGCAGTGAAGCAATCGTCGTGACTAATTCACCCCTCCACTTT. This codes for CASSEAIVVTNSPLHF. The chain has TRBV6-1 and TRBJ1-6, with unresolved D. This CDR3 comprises 16 residues. Between the trimmed V and J ends, which lost 0 bases and 6 bases, there was a span of 12 bases. Germline CDR1 MNHNS, CDR2 SASEGT.

This clonotype turned up a few times. This chain connects TRBV13 to TRBJ1-2; D is perhaps TRBD1 (6 bases). V shed 7 bases and J shed 4 bases, with 16 bases lying between them. CDR3 size: 14 residues. The germline V gene encodes CDR1 PRHDT and CDR2 FYEKMQ (reference sequence). The CDR3 nucleotides read TGTGCCAGCACTTTACGGGGGGCGCCCTATGGCTACACCTTC. It is translated as CASTLRGAPYGYTF.

This clonotype was recorded many times. The junction departs from the called germline gene at one end, perhaps through a read error. The chain recombines TRBV5-1 with TRBJ2-7; perhaps TRBD1 as D (6 bases). Germline CDR1 reads SGHRS; CDR2 reads YFSETQ. This CDR3 is built from 14 residues. The CDR3 DNA follows: TGTGCCAGCAGCTTAGTTCAGGGGCCCTACGAGCAGTACTTC. Residues: CASSLVQGPYEQYF.

The chain uses TRBV6-1 and TRBJ1-5, with 8 bases aligning to TRBD1. The CDR3 length is 15 residues. CDR1 and CDR2 (germline): MNHNS, SASEGT. With 7 bases clipped from V and 4 bases from J, the junction kept 9 bases outside the gene matches. CDR3 in amino acids: CASTLTGVGNQPQHF. Written as DNA, the CDR3 is TGTGCCAGCACCCTGACAGGGGTGGGTAATCAGCCCCAGCATTTT.

A few counts support this clonotype. The chain combines TRBV6-6 with TRBJ2-5; possible D gene TRBD1, 6 bases. This CDR3 contains 16 residues. Germline assignment: CDR1 MNHNY and CDR2 SVGAGI (reference sequence). The V end lost 4 bases, the J end lost 4 bases, and 19 bases lay between the germline ends. This CDR3 is CASSSQGWGLAETQYF. CDR3 nucleotides: TGTGCCAGCAGTTCACAGGGCTGGGGTTTAGCAGAGACCCAGTACTTC.